These 24 T cell receptor beta chains share one sample of origin, sequenced in a study of Ad26.COV2.S vaccination and SARS-CoV-2 variants (dated by TCRdb to about 2021). The sample's treatment or condition, from its label and the paper: approximately 18 received Ad26.COV2.S at low or high dose, single or two shots; a few received placebo; per-sample allocation not given. For vaccine and placebo recipients, repertoires were sequenced using samples collected on day 63 after the first injection. The protocol used for the library was the immunoSEQ multiplex PCR assay. TCRdb holds this immuneACCESS table with in-frame rearrangements only. Some clones are missing; in checked studies, unresolved V genes explain under half, and the rest has no known cause. The sample profile shows roughly 350,000 clones; around 89% of them were found once. Jointly, the top ten make up around 4.5% of the sample. The sequences come from peripheral blood, collected in a trial of Ad26.COV2.S vaccine versus placebo. These receptors all come from a person aged 18 to 59 who received the Ad26.COV2.S COVID-19 vaccine or a placebo.

The gene calls are TRBV7-9 and TRBJ2-2; no definite D call. V gave up 0 bases and J gave up 5 bases, with 4 bases separating them. Germline CDR1 reads SEHNR; CDR2 reads FQNEAQ (reference sequence). CDR3 size: 13 residues. The CDR3 DNA is TGTGCCAGCAGCTTAGCGCTGACCGGGGAGCTGTTTTTT. Protein: CASSLALTGELFF.

The gene calls are TRBV5-5 and TRBJ1-1, with D tentatively TRBD1 (6 bases). This CDR3 is 15 amino acids long. V lost 4 bases and J lost 4, with 17 bases in between. Germline V lookup: CDR1 SGHKS, CDR2 YYEKEE (reference sequence). For the CDR3, the DNA is TGTGCCAGCAGCATTGGGACATTGGAGAGCACTGAAGCTTTCTTT. Its translation: CASSIGTLESTEAFF.

This chain uses TRBV11-2 with TRBJ2-7; D is unresolved. The germline CDR1 and CDR2 sequences are SGHAT and FQNNGV. The CDR3 is 14 residues long. V was trimmed by 0 bases and J by 6 bases, leaving 12 bases between them. CDR3 DNA: TGTGCCAGCAGCTTAGATCCCAGTTCTGCCGAGCAGTACTTC. It specifies CASSLDPSSAEQYF.

The chain combines TRBV5-6 with TRBJ1-5, with unresolved D. Germline values: CDR1 SGHDT, CDR2 YYEEEE. V was trimmed by 4 bases and J by 3 bases, leaving 5 bases between them. The CDR3 sequence is 12 residues long. The CDR3 region is CASSINNQPQHF. The CDR3 DNA is TGTGCCAGCAGCATTAACAATCAGCCCCAGCATTTT.

The chain has TRBV5-1 and TRBJ1-1; D is uncertain. The CDR3 runs to 13 residues. The germline gives CDR1 SGHRS, CDR2 YFSETQ. Between the trimmed V and J ends, which lost 4 bases and 1 base, there was a span of 8 bases. CDR3 sequence reads: CASSRSGNTEAFF. DNA for the CDR3: TGCGCCAGCAGCCGTAGTGGGAACACTGAAGCTTTCTTT.

The chain carries TRBV11-2 and TRBJ2-1; D perhaps matches TRBD2 (7 bases). Per germline, CDR1 SGHAT and CDR2 FQNNGV. Trimming left V 1 base short and J 2 bases short, with 9 bases between. The length of the CDR3 is 15 residues. CDR3 region: CASSLAGGAYNEQFF. As DNA, the CDR3 is TGTGCCAGCAGCTTAGCGGGGGGCGCCTACAATGAGCAGTTCTTC.

This clone showed up just once. CDR3 in DNA: TGTGCCAGCAGTATAAGACTAGCGTTCTCCTACGAGCAGTACTTC. Encoded protein: CASSIRLAFSYEQYF. This chain connects TRBV28 to TRBJ2-7, with 8 nucleotides matching TRBD2. Unmatched junction bases numbered 6, after V lost 5 bases and J lost 0 bases. The CDR3 spans 15 residues. Germline values: CDR1 MDHEN, CDR2 SYDVKM. Supplemented by reference TRBV28 and TRBJ2-7, the full variable domain reads DVKVTQSSRYLVKRTGEKVFLECVQDMDHENMFWYRQDPGLGLRLIYFSYDVKMKEKGDIPEGYSVSREKKERFSLILESASTNQTSMYLCASSIRLAFSYEQYFGPGTRLTVT.

The J gene is TRBJ1-1, the V gene TRBV6-5; D unclear. CDR1 is MNHEY and CDR2 is SVGAGI in the germline V gene. The CDR3 runs to 14 residues. Trimming removed 0 bases from V and 0 bases from J, with 5 bases in between. The CDR3 sequence is CASSYSNLNTEAFF. CDR3 DNA sequence: TGTGCCAGCAGTTACTCGAACCTGAACACTGAAGCTTTCTTT.

This chain uses TRBV30 with TRBJ2-3; D gene unclear. Trimming took 7 bases from V and 5 from J, leaving 13 bases between them. CDR3 length: 12 residues. Germline V gene sequence: CDR1 GTSNPN, CDR2 SVGIG (reference sequence). The CDR3 DNA follows: TGTGCCTTTACTCGAGGTGGAGATACGCAGTATTTT. Amino acids: CAFTRGGDTQYF.

V and J are TRBV7-3 and TRBJ2-3; 7 positions agree with TRBD2. The V gene's germline CDR1 is SGHTA and CDR2 FQGTGA. The J segment lost 1 base and the V segment lost 2 bases, leaving 3 bases of the junction unmatched. The CDR3 has 15 amino acids. The DNA for the CDR3 is TGTGCCAGCAGCTTACGGGACTACCGCACAGATACGCAGTATTTT. This sequence encodes CASSLRDYRTDTQYF. Filled out from reference TRBV7-3 and TRBJ2-3, the complete variable domain reads GAGVSQTPSNKVTEKGKYVELRCDPISGHTALYWYRQSLGQGPEFLIYFQGTGAADDSGLPNDRFFAVRPEGSVSTLKIQRTERGDSAVYLCASSLRDYRTDTQYFGPGTRLTVL.

Only a few counts were recorded for this clone. The rearrangement joins TRBV2 to TRBJ1-1, with 7 bases lining up with TRBD1. Germline trimming cut 2 bases from V and 3 bases from J; bases unmatched to any gene: 15. The CDR3 is made up of 18 amino acids. Per the germline V gene, CDR1 is SNHLY and CDR2 is FYNNEI. CDR3 loop: CASSERGTGALGDTEAFF. DNA of the CDR3: TGTGCCAGCAGTGAAAGGGGAACAGGGGCGCTGGGTGACACTGAAGCTTTCTTT.

The V call is TRBV5-1, the J call TRBJ2-2; 9 positions match TRBD2. Trimming cost V 0 bases and J 3 bases; bases outside gene matches: 6. This CDR3 has 17 amino acids. CDR1 and CDR2 from the germline V gene are SGHRS and YFSETQ. DNA for the CDR3: TGCGCCAGCAGCTTGGCTGCGACTAGCGGACACACCGGGGAGCTGTTTTTT. This codes for CASSLAATSGHTGELFF.

The genes are TRBV5-4 and TRBJ2-7; the match to TRBD2 covers 12 bases. Germline CDR1 and CDR2: SGHNT and YYREEE (reference sequence). The CDR3 covers 17 residues. V shed 3 bases and J 1 base; nucleotides not matched to a gene: 8. CDR3 in DNA: TGTGCCAGCAGCTCGAGTCTAGCGGGGGGGCCTTCCTACGAGCAGTACTTC. It encodes CASSSSLAGGPSYEQYF.

This clone was seen only a few times. The chain links TRBV10-2 to TRBJ2-2; 9 bases map to TRBD1. The CDR3 runs 15 residues. CDR1 and CDR2 from the germline V gene are WSHSY and SAAADI. Unmatched junction bases numbered 4, after V lost 6 bases and J lost 2 bases. CDR3 residues: CASRRGQGNTGELFF. The CDR3 nucleotides are TGCGCCAGCAGGAGGGGACAGGGCAACACCGGGGAGCTGTTTTTT.

The chain joins TRBV7-2 to TRBJ2-1; unclear D gene. Between the trimmed V and J ends, which lost 3 bases and 2 bases, there was a span of 5 bases. Per germline, CDR1 SGHTA and CDR2 FQGNSA. This CDR3 is built from 13 residues. This CDR3 reads CASSLGTYNEQFF. The CDR3 nucleotides read TGTGCCAGCAGCTTGGGAACCTACAATGAGCAGTTCTTC.

This chain uses TRBV7-3 with TRBJ2-3; TRBD1 is a possible D gene (5 bases). Per the germline V gene, CDR1 is SGHTA and CDR2 is FQGTGA. The V gene lost 3 bases and the J gene lost 4 bases, with 8 bases spanning the gap. The CDR3 has 13 residues. This chain's CDR3 is CASSLGPSDTQYF. DNA of the CDR3: TGTGCCAGCAGCTTGGGGCCTTCAGATACGCAGTATTTT.

V usage is TRBV5-1 and J usage is TRBJ2-3; D is perhaps TRBD2 (6 bases). Trimming pared 0 bases from V and 1 base from J, leaving 18 bases between. CDR1 and CDR2 from the germline V gene are SGHRS and YFSETQ. The CDR3 extends over 18 amino acids. DNA for the CDR3: TGCGCCAGCAGCTTGGTTTCGGGGGTCTCCGGACGCACAGATACGCAGTATTTT. Protein sequence: CASSLVSGVSGRTDTQYF.

This chain connects TRBV2 to TRBJ1-5; D perhaps matches TRBD1 (6 bases). The length of the CDR3 is 14 residues. Germline CDR1 and CDR2: SNHLY and FYNNEI. Trimming pared 7 bases from V and 4 bases from J, leaving 14 bases between. The CDR3 coding sequence is TGTGCCAGCACCGTCGGACAGACAAATCAGCCCCAGCATTTT. Its protein product is CASTVGQTNQPQHF.

V is TRBV7-2 and J is TRBJ2-7; TRBD2 aligns across 7 bases. The V and J ends lost 7 bases and 7 bases, in that order; junction bases with no gene match: 16. The CDR3 is 15 residues long. Germline V lookup: CDR1 SGHTA, CDR2 FQGNSA. The CDR3 sequence is CASTDPGGMHREQYF. For the CDR3, the DNA is TGTGCCAGCACCGACCCGGGGGGTATGCACCGGGAGCAGTACTTC. Full variable domain (outside the CDR3, taken from reference TRBV7-2 and TRBJ2-7): GAGVSQSPSNKVTEKGKDVELRCDPISGHTALYWYRQSLGQGLEFLIYFQGNSAPDKSGLPSDRFSAERTGGSVSTLTIQRTQQEDSAVYLCASTDPGGMHREQYFGPGTRLTVT.

The chain has TRBV23-1 and TRBJ2-7; no clear D gene. TRBV23-1 is placed among ORFs of uncertain function. The CDR3 is 15 amino acids. Trimming pared 3 bases from V and 0 bases from J, leaving 12 bases between. CDR3 protein: CASSQRRPYSYEQYF. The CDR3 nucleotides are TGCGCCAGCAGTCAGCGCAGGCCCTACTCCTACGAGCAGTACTTC.

CDR3 sequence (DNA): TGCAGTGCTATGAGGAACACTGAAGCTTTCTTT. Translation gives CSAMRNTEAFF. The rearrangement joins TRBV20-1 to TRBJ1-1, with D unclear. CDR1 is DFQATT and CDR2 is SNEGSKA in the germline V gene (reference sequence). The CDR3 contains 11 residues. Deletions cut 4 bases from V and 1 base from J, with 4 bases between.

The chain joins TRBV29-1 to TRBJ2-3; D remains ambiguous. The CDR3 extends over 12 amino acids. The ends were cut back, 8 bases at V and 1 base at J, with 10 bases in the middle. Germline V gene lookup returns CDR1 SQVTM and CDR2 ANQGSEA. The CDR3 loop is CSCFPGTDTQYF. CDR3 nucleotides: TGCAGCTGCTTCCCTGGCACAGATACGCAGTATTTT.

The rearrangement joins TRBV3-1 (or the pseudogene TRBV3-2) to TRBJ2-3; 14 bases match TRBD2. Germline trimming cut 3 bases from V and 2 bases from J; bases unmatched to any gene: 1. This CDR3 is 16 amino acids long. The V gene's germline CDR1 is LGHDT and CDR2 YNNKEL (reference sequence). CDR3 protein: CASSQGLAGDTDTQYF. The CDR3 region has the DNA TGTGCCAGCAGCCAGGGACTAGCGGGAGACACAGATACGCAGTATTTT.

Details on this clone: Other DNA sequences within the sample encode an identical CDR3. The CDR3 spells CASSLRGNQPQHF. As DNA, the CDR3 is TGTGCCAGCAGCCTCAGAGGGAATCAGCCCCAGCATTTT. V usage is TRBV3-1 (or the pseudogene TRBV3-2) and J usage is TRBJ1-5; D gene ambiguous. The CDR3 length is 13 residues. V was shortened by 4 bases and J by 4 bases, with 8 bases between the two germline ends. CDR1 and CDR2 (germline): LGHDT, YNNKEL (reference sequence).